The rows below give T cell receptor beta chains drawn from one sample of a study of blood T cell repertoires in COVID-19. TCRdb's copy holds only in-frame clones and misses some; the assay was immunoSEQ multiplex PCR. The sample has about 440,000 clones; roughly nine tenths are singletons. Sequenced sample: PBMCs or T cells enriched from blood (not recorded which). Receptor source: a woman aged 18-35 years with acute COVID-19. The CDR3 runs from the conserved cysteine through the conserved F or W. The D gene is left open where the match is weak. A clone size is listed for some rows: how often the clone was seen (once, few, many), or a class if it is expanded.

NA NA TRBJ1-1 TRBV10-1 TGCGCCAGCAGTGACAGCGAAAACACTGAAGCTTTCTTT CASSDSENTEAFF
NA TRBD1 TRBJ2-7 TRBV7-9 TGTGCCAGCAGCTTAGTAGGGACAGGGGGATTTTTGAACGAGCAGTACTTC CASSLVGTGGFLNEQYF
NA TRBD1 TRBJ2-6 TRBV4-1 TGCGCCAGCAGCCAAGATAGAGGGACAGGGTCGGCCAACGTCCTGACTTTC CASSQDRGTGSANVLTF
NA TRBD1 TRBJ2-7 TRBV7-8 TGTGCCAGCAGCTTAGGACAGGGGTTGGTCTACGAGCAGTACTTC CASSLGQGLVYEQYF
NA NA TRBJ2-2 TRBV10-1 TGCGCCAGCAGTGAGCTGCAGGCCGGGGAGCTGTTTTTT CASSELQAGELFF
NA NA TRBJ1-4 TRBV2 TGTGCCAGCAGTGGACCGGGTGAAAAACTGTTTTTT CASSGPGEKLFF
NA TRBD1 TRBJ1-4 TRBV27 TGTGCCAGCAGTCTAGGGACAGTCCCTAATGAAAAACTGTTTTTT CASSLGTVPNEKLFF
NA NA TRBJ1-1 TRBV10-3 TGTGCCATCAGTGAGTCGGGACAGAACACTGAAGCTTTCTTT CAISESGQNTEAFF
NA NA TRBJ2-7 TRBV20-1 TGCAGTGCTAGTCCTCGGTCCGCTGCCTACGAGCAGTACTTC CSASPRSAAYEQYF
NA TRBD2 TRBJ2-3 TRBV4-3 TGCGCCAGCAGCCAAGAAGCGGGAGTTGCAGATACGCAGTATTTT CASSQEAGVADTQYF
NA NA TRBJ2-7 TRBV5-4 TGTGCCAGCAGCGTACAGAATGCCTACGAGCAGTACTTC CASSVQNAYEQYF
once TRBD1 TRBJ1-1 TRBV12-3/TRBV12-4 TGTGCCAGCAGTCTGCACAGGGGGATAGCTTTCTTT CASSLHRGIAFF
NA NA TRBJ1-4 TRBV6-2/TRBV6-3 TGTGCCAGCAGCGAGGGTGCTGCTAATGAAAAACTGTTTTTT CASSEGAANEKLFF
NA NA TRBJ1-2 TRBV5-1 TGCGCCAGCAAGAGTGGGCTTTCTAACTATGGCTACACCTTC CASKSGLSNYGYTF
once TRBD1 TRBJ2-1 TRBV7-9 TGTGCCAGCAGCTCACCCGGGACAGGGAACAATGAGCAGTTCTTC CASSSPGTGNNEQFF
NA TRBD1 TRBJ1-5 TRBV29-1 TGCAGCGCCGGGACAGGGGATCAGCCCCAGCATTTT CSAGTGDQPQHF
NA TRBD1 TRBJ1-5 TRBV27 TGTGCCAGCAGTTTAACAGGGGGTCAACAGCCCCAGCATTTT CASSLTGGQQPQHF
NA NA TRBJ1-4 TRBV30 TGTGCCTGGAGTCCGACAGCAACTAATGAAAAACTGTTTTTT CAWSPTATNEKLFF
NA TRBD2 TRBJ2-1 TRBV7-8 TGTGCCAGCAGTTTAGCGGGAGCATCCTACAATGAGCAGTTCTTC CASSLAGASYNEQFF
NA TRBD1 TRBJ1-2 TRBV5-4 TGTGCCAGCAGCATAACCGGGACAGGGGCTGAGGATGGCTACACCTTC CASSITGTGAEDGYTF
NA TRBD1 TRBJ1-1 TRBV5-4 TGTGCCAGCAGCTCCGGGACAGCTGACGAAACTTTCTTT CASSSGTADETFF
NA TRBD1 TRBJ1-1 TRBV4-1 TGCGCCAGCAGCCCATCGGACAGGGGTAACACTGAAGCTTTCTTT CASSPSDRGNTEAFF
few NA TRBJ1-6 TRBV2 TGTGCCAGCAGTGCCCGGGACACGAACAATTCACCCCTCCACTTT CASSARDTNNSPLHF
NA NA TRBJ2-7 TRBV18 TGTGCCAGCTCAACTGGGACATATTACGAGCAGTACTTC CASSTGTYYEQYF
once NA TRBJ1-6 TRBV18 TGTGCCAGCTCACCCCGGGCGGGCCAAAATTCACCCCTCCACTTT CASSPRAGQNSPLHF
NA NA TRBJ2-3 TRBV28 TGTGCCAGCAGTGGCGGAGCCCCTCTCACAGATACGCAGTATTTT CASSGGAPLTDTQYF
NA TRBD1 TRBJ1-1 TRBV3-1/TRBV3-2 TGTGCCAGCAGACAACAGGGGATGACTGAAGCTTTCTTT CASRQQGMTEAFF
NA NA TRBJ2-5 TRBV11-1 TGTGCCAGCAGAAAAGACCTCGCGTCGGGGACCCAGTACTTC CASRKDLASGTQYF
NA NA TRBJ1-3 TRBV9 TGTGCCAGCAGCGTATCGGGGTCTGGAAACACCATATATTTT CASSVSGSGNTIYF
few TRBD1 TRBJ2-3 TRBV11-2 TGTGCCAGCAGCTTAGGACAGGGACACACAGATACGCAGTATTTT CASSLGQGHTDTQYF
NA NA TRBJ2-7 TRBV19 TGTGCCAGTACCCCGAACGGGTACGAGCAGTACTTC CASTPNGYEQYF
NA NA TRBJ1-1 TRBV18 TGTGCCAGCTCACCGCTAACCGGGAACACTGAAGCTTTCTTT CASSPLTGNTEAFF
NA NA TRBJ1-1 TRBV6-4 TGTGCCAGCAGTACTGACAGTATGGCTGAAGCTTTCTTT CASSTDSMAEAFF
NA NA TRBJ1-1 TRBV9 TGTGCCAGCAGCGTCTCCCTGAACACTGAAGCTTTCTTT CASSVSLNTEAFF
NA NA TRBJ1-4 TRBV27 TGTGCCAGCAGATCGGTCAATGAAAAACTGTTTTTT CASRSVNEKLFF
NA TRBD1 TRBJ1-2 TRBV3-1/TRBV3-2 TGTGCCAGCAGCCCCAGGGGGAGCAACTATGGCTACACCTTC CASSPRGSNYGYTF